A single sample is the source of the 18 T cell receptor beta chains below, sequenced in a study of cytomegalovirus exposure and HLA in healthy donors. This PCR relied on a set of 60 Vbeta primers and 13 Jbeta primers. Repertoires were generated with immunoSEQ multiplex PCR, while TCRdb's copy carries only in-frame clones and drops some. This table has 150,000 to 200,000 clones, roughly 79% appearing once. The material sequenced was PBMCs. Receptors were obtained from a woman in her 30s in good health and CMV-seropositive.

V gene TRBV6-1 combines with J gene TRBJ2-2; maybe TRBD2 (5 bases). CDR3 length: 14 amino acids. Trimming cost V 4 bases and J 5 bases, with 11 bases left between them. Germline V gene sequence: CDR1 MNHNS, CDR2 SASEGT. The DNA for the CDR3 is TGTGCCAGCAGTGTCGAGGGTAGGACCGGGGAGCTGTTTTTT. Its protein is CASSVEGRTGELFF.

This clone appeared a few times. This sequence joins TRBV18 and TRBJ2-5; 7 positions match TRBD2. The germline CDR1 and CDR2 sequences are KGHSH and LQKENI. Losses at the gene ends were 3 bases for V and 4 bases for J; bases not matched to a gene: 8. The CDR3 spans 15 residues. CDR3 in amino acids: CASSPGGAHRETQYF. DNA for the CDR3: TGTGCCAGCTCACCGGGAGGGGCGCACCGAGAGACCCAGTACTTC.

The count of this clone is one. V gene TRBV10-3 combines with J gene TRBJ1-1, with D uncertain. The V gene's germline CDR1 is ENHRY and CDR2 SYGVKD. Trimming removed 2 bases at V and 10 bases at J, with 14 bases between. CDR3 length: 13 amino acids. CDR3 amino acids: CAISEPGKDRAFF. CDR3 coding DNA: TGTGCCATCAGTGAGCCGGGGAAGGATAGAGCTTTCTTT.

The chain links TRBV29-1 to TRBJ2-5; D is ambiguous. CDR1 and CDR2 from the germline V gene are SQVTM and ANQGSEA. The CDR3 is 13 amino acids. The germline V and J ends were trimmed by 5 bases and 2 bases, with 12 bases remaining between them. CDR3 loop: CSVCYRVQETQYF. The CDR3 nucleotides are TGCAGCGTTTGTTACCGAGTACAAGAGACCCAGTACTTC.

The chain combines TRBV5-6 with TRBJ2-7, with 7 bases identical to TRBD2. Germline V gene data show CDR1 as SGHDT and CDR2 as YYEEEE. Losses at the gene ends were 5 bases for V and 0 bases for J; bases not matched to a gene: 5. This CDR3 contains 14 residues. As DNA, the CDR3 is TGTGCCAGCAGTTCTAGCGGCATCTCCTACGAGCAGTACTTC. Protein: CASSSSGISYEQYF.

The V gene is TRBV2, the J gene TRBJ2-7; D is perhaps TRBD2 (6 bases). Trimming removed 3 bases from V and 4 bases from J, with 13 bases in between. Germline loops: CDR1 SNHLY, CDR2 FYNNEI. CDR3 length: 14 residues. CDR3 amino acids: CASSEEGTLYEQYF. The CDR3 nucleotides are TGTGCCAGCAGTGAGGAGGGGACCCTTTACGAGCAGTACTTC.

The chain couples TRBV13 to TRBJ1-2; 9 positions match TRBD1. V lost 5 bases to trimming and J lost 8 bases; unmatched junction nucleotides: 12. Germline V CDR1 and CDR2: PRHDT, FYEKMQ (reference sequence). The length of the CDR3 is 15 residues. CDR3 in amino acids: CASSPAGTGRGGYTF. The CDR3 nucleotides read TGTGCCAGCAGCCCAGCCGGGACAGGGAGGGGAGGCTACACCTTC.

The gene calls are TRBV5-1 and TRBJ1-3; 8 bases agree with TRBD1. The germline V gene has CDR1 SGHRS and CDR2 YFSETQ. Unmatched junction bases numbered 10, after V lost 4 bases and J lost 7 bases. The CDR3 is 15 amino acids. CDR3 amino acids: CASSLGARGHNTIYF. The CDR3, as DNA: TGCGCCAGCAGCCTTGGAGCCAGGGGGCATAACACCATATATTTT.

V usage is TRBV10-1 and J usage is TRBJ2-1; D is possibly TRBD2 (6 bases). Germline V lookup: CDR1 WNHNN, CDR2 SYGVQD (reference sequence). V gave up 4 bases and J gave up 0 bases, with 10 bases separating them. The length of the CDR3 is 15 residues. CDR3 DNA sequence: TGCGCCAGCAGTGCGGGCGGGGTCTCCTACAATGAGCAGTTCTTC. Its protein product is CASSAGGVSYNEQFF.

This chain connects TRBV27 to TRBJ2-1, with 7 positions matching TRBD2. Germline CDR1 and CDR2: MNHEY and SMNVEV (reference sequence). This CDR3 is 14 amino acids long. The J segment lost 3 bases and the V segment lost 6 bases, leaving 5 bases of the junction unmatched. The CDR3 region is CASRGASGYNEQFF. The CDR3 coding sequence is TGTGCCAGCAGAGGGGCTAGCGGCTACAATGAGCAGTTCTTC.

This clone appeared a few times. The CDR3 sequence is CASSRFLPGQNGGRGYTF. The CDR3, as DNA: TGTGCCAGCTCACGATTTCTACCGGGACAGAACGGCGGCCGTGGCTACACCTTC. The rearrangement uses TRBV18 and TRBJ1-2, with 7 bases matching TRBD1. CDR1 is KGHSH and CDR2 is LQKENI in the germline V gene. The CDR3 runs to 18 residues. J lost 7 bases, V lost 4 bases, and 21 bases had no gene match.

The CDR3 bases are TGTGCCAGCAGCTTGGTTACAGGTCATGGCTATGGAAACACCATATATTTT. Amino acids: CASSLVTGHGYGNTIYF. The rearrangement joins TRBV5-6 to TRBJ1-3; D might be TRBD1 (5 bases). The CDR3 is 17 residues long. Germline lookup yields CDR1 SGHDT and CDR2 YYEEEE. Deletions cut 0 bases from V and 3 bases from J, with 16 bases between.

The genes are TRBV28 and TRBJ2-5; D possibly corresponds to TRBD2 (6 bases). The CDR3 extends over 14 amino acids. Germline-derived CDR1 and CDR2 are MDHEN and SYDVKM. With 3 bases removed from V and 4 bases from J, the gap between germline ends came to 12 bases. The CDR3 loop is CASSFGGDRETQYF. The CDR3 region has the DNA TGTGCCAGCAGTTTTGGCGGGGATAGAGAGACCCAGTACTTC.

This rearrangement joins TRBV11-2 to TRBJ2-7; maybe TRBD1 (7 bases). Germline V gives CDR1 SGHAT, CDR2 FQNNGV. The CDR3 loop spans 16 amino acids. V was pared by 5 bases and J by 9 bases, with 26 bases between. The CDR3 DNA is TGTGCCAGCAGCCGCTCCCCGGGACAGCTCGCCGGGGGGCAGTACTTC. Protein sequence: CASSRSPGQLAGGQYF.

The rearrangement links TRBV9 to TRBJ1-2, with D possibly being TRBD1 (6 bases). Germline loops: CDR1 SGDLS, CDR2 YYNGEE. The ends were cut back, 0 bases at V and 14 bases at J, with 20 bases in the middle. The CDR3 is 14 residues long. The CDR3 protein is CASSVEFTGFPLTF. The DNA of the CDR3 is TGTGCCAGCAGCGTAGAGTTTACAGGGTTCCCACTTACCTTC.

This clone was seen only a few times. Here the CDR3 DNA reads TGCGCCAGCAGCCAAGTCCCATGGGGGACAGGGGCCTCTGGAAACACCATATATTTT. It is translated as CASSQVPWGTGASGNTIYF. This chain connects TRBV4-3 to TRBJ1-3; 10 nucleotides agree with TRBD1. Germline CDR1 and CDR2: LGHNA and YSLEER. J gave up 0 bases and V 1 base, and 9 bases lay outside the gene matches. The CDR3 extends over 19 amino acids.

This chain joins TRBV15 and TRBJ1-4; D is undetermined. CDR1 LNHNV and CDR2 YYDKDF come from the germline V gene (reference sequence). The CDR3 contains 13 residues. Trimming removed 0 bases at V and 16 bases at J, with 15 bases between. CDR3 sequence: CATSRENRLEEFF. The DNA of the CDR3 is TGTGCCACCAGCAGAGAAAACCGACTTGAAGAGTTTTTT.

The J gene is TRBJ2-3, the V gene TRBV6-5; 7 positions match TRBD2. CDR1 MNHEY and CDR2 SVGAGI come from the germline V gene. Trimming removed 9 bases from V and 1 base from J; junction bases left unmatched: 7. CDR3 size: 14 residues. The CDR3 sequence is CASGSSGGTDTQYF. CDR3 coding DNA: TGTGCCAGTGGATCTAGCGGAGGCACAGATACGCAGTATTTT.